These T cell receptor beta chains were read from a single sample in a study of shared clonotypes between healthy human individuals. Sequencing used immunoSEQ multiplex PCR; TCRdb keeps in-frame clones, though not all of them. Here the sample spans about 2.3 million clones, approximately 93% being singletons. The sequenced sample was naive CD4+ T cells from PBMCs. These TCRs come from a man between 18 and 29 years old in good health. Some clones in this sample may be carry-over from other donors' samples. Both conserved end residues are part of each CDR3. Each record gives: clone size, J gene, D gene, V gene, CDR3 protein, CDR3 DNA. A D gene is named only where the DNA matches it firmly. Not all rows give a size; the values are once, few, many and, for expanded clones, a class.

clone size: NA; J gene: TRBJ2-3; D gene: NA; V gene: TRBV7-2; CDR3 protein: CASSPARVGDTQYF; CDR3 DNA: TGTGCCAGCAGCCCCGCGCGGGTCGGAGATACGCAGTATTTT
clone size: NA; J gene: TRBJ2-1; D gene: NA; V gene: TRBV29-1; CDR3 protein: CSVDSTPGIGVTEQFF; CDR3 DNA: TGCAGCGTTGACTCCACCCCAGGGATTGGGGTCACTGAGCAGTTCTTC
clone size: NA; J gene: TRBJ1-1; D gene: NA; V gene: TRBV5-1; CDR3 protein: CASSPGLENTEAFF; CDR3 DNA: TGCGCCAGCAGTCCAGGGTTGGAGAACACTGAAGCTTTCTTT
clone size: NA; J gene: TRBJ2-7; D gene: NA; V gene: TRBV28; CDR3 protein: CASSSFYRVYEQYF; CDR3 DNA: TGTGCCAGCTCCTCATTCTACAGAGTCTACGAGCAGTACTTC
clone size: NA; J gene: TRBJ2-5; D gene: TRBD2; V gene: TRBV7-9; CDR3 protein: CASSLLAGEETQYF; CDR3 DNA: TGTGCCAGCAGCCTACTAGCGGGGGAAGAGACCCAGTACTTC
clone size: few; J gene: TRBJ2-3; D gene: NA; V gene: TRBV6-1; CDR3 protein: CASSRQDQADTQYF; CDR3 DNA: TGTGCCAGCAGCCGACAGGACCAGGCAGATACGCAGTATTTT
clone size: NA; J gene: TRBJ2-2; D gene: TRBD2; V gene: TRBV9; CDR3 protein: CASSPRTSGTNTGELFF; CDR3 DNA: TGTGCCAGCAGCCCAAGGACTAGCGGGACGAACACCGGGGAGCTGTTTTTT
clone size: NA; J gene: TRBJ2-2; D gene: NA; V gene: TRBV5-1; CDR3 protein: CASSPGRTTGSGELFF; CDR3 DNA: TGCGCCAGCAGCCCGGGACGGACCACCGGGTCCGGGGAGCTGTTTTTT
clone size: few; J gene: TRBJ1-2; D gene: NA; V gene: TRBV28; CDR3 protein: CASSNGPYYGYTF; CDR3 DNA: TGTGCCAGCAGCAACGGGCCGTACTATGGCTACACCTTC
clone size: NA; J gene: TRBJ1-2; D gene: TRBD1; V gene: TRBV15; CDR3 protein: CATSRGDRGRGYTF; CDR3 DNA: TGTGCCACCAGCAGAGGGGACAGGGGCCGGGGCTACACCTTC
clone size: NA; J gene: TRBJ1-3; D gene: NA; V gene: TRBV28; CDR3 protein: CASSFWDGAGNTIYF; CDR3 DNA: TGTGCCAGCAGTTTCTGGGACGGGGCTGGAAACACCATATATTTT
clone size: NA; J gene: TRBJ1-3; D gene: TRBD1; V gene: TRBV18; CDR3 protein: CASARDAGGGNTIYF; CDR3 DNA: TGTGCCAGCGCCCGAGACGCAGGGGGCGGAAACACCATATATTTT
clone size: NA; J gene: TRBJ2-7; D gene: NA; V gene: TRBV2; CDR3 protein: CASSELGLGSEQYF; CDR3 DNA: TGTGCCAGCAGTGAATTGGGGCTGGGAAGCGAGCAGTACTTC
clone size: NA; J gene: TRBJ2-1; D gene: NA; V gene: TRBV7-3; CDR3 protein: CASSQWLDPNEQFF; CDR3 DNA: TGTGCCAGCAGCCAGTGGCTAGATCCCAATGAGCAGTTCTTC
clone size: NA; J gene: TRBJ2-3; D gene: TRBD2; V gene: TRBV10-2; CDR3 protein: CASSGLAGTDTQYF; CDR3 DNA: TGCGCCAGCAGTGGGCTAGCGGGCACAGATACGCAGTATTTT
clone size: NA; J gene: TRBJ1-2; D gene: TRBD1; V gene: TRBV28; CDR3 protein: CASSLEQGSYGYTF; CDR3 DNA: TGTGCCAGCAGTTTAGAACAGGGGAGCTATGGCTACACCTTC
clone size: NA; J gene: TRBJ1-1; D gene: TRBD1; V gene: TRBV18; CDR3 protein: CASFPIPGQGATEAFF; CDR3 DNA: TGTGCCAGCTTTCCAATACCGGGACAGGGGGCGACTGAAGCTTTCTTT
clone size: NA; J gene: TRBJ2-7; D gene: TRBD1; V gene: TRBV28; CDR3 protein: CASTLGGSGQGADEQYF; CDR3 DNA: TGTGCCAGCACCTTAGGTGGCTCGGGACAGGGGGCGGACGAGCAGTACTTC
clone size: NA; J gene: TRBJ1-5; D gene: TRBD1; V gene: TRBV30; CDR3 protein: CAWNRGGGQPQHF; CDR3 DNA: TGTGCCTGGAACAGGGGTGGCGGGCAGCCCCAGCATTTT
clone size: once; J gene: TRBJ2-5; D gene: NA; V gene: TRBV5-1; CDR3 protein: CASSSTRETQYF; CDR3 DNA: TGCGCCAGCAGCTCCACCCGTGAGACCCAGTACTTC
clone size: NA; J gene: TRBJ2-7; D gene: TRBD1; V gene: TRBV2; CDR3 protein: CASSGGTGLFEQYF; CDR3 DNA: TGTGCCAGCAGTGGTGGGACAGGCTTATTCGAGCAGTACTTC
clone size: NA; J gene: TRBJ2-1; D gene: TRBD1; V gene: TRBV6-5; CDR3 protein: CASSLGQGRYNEQFF; CDR3 DNA: TGTGCCAGCAGTCTTGGACAGGGGCGCTACAATGAGCAGTTCTTC
clone size: NA; J gene: TRBJ1-5; D gene: NA; V gene: TRBV6-1; CDR3 protein: CASSDGPGGNQPQHF; CDR3 DNA: TGTGCCAGCAGTGACGGGCCTGGGGGCAATCAGCCCCAGCATTTT
clone size: NA; J gene: TRBJ1-5; D gene: NA; V gene: TRBV28; CDR3 protein: CASGGLNQPQHF; CDR3 DNA: TGTGCCAGTGGGGGACTAAATCAGCCCCAGCATTTT
clone size: NA; J gene: TRBJ1-2; D gene: NA; V gene: TRBV28; CDR3 protein: CASSLALYGYTF; CDR3 DNA: TGTGCCAGCAGTTTAGCCCTCTATGGCTACACCTTC
clone size: NA; J gene: TRBJ1-3; D gene: NA; V gene: TRBV4-1; CDR3 protein: CASSQAWGNTIYF; CDR3 DNA: TGCGCCAGCAGCCAAGCCTGGGGGAACACCATATATTTT
clone size: NA; J gene: TRBJ1-6; D gene: NA; V gene: TRBV4-3; CDR3 protein: CASSQDMTADNSPLHF; CDR3 DNA: TGCGCCAGCAGCCAAGATATGACGGCTGATAATTCACCCCTCCACTTT
clone size: NA; J gene: TRBJ1-5; D gene: NA; V gene: TRBV23-1; CDR3 protein: CASSQSTGQPQHF; CDR3 DNA: TGCGCCAGCAGTCAATCGACGGGTCAGCCCCAGCATTTT
clone size: NA; J gene: TRBJ2-5; D gene: TRBD2; V gene: TRBV5-1; CDR3 protein: CASSLAKFSSGKEETQYF; CDR3 DNA: TGCGCCAGCAGCTTGGCCAAATTTTCCAGCGGGAAAGAAGAGACCCAGTACTTC
clone size: NA; J gene: TRBJ2-1; D gene: TRBD2; V gene: TRBV6-1; CDR3 protein: CASTGGGFYNEQFF; CDR3 DNA: TGTGCCAGCACTGGGGGAGGGTTTTACAATGAGCAGTTCTTC
clone size: NA; J gene: TRBJ1-5; D gene: TRBD1; V gene: TRBV27; CDR3 protein: CASRTGKTSNQPQHF; CDR3 DNA: TGTGCCAGCAGGACAGGGAAGACTAGCAATCAGCCCCAGCATTTT
clone size: NA; J gene: TRBJ1-3; D gene: NA; V gene: TRBV5-1; CDR3 protein: CASSWGDLPRGNTIYF; CDR3 DNA: TGCGCCAGCAGCTGGGGAGACCTACCGCGGGGAAACACCATATATTTT
clone size: NA; J gene: TRBJ2-5; D gene: NA; V gene: TRBV9; CDR3 protein: CASSVAAAQETQYF; CDR3 DNA: TGTGCCAGCAGCGTAGCGGCAGCCCAAGAGACCCAGTACTTC
clone size: once; J gene: TRBJ1-2; D gene: TRBD1; V gene: TRBV7-2; CDR3 protein: CASSLETGHGYTF; CDR3 DNA: TGTGCCAGCAGCTTGGAGACAGGGCATGGCTACACCTTC
clone size: once; J gene: TRBJ2-2; D gene: NA; V gene: TRBV11-3; CDR3 protein: CASSPRGSRNTGELFF; CDR3 DNA: TGTGCCAGCAGCCCCCGGGGAAGTAGGAACACCGGGGAGCTGTTTTTT
clone size: few; J gene: TRBJ1-1; D gene: NA; V gene: TRBV15; CDR3 protein: CATSPGYTEAFF; CDR3 DNA: TGTGCCACCAGCCCCGGGTATACTGAAGCTTTCTTT
clone size: NA; J gene: TRBJ1-1; D gene: NA; V gene: TRBV7-9; CDR3 protein: CASSLGATEAFF; CDR3 DNA: TGTGCCAGCAGCTTAGGTGCTACTGAAGCTTTCTTT
clone size: NA; J gene: TRBJ2-3; D gene: NA; V gene: TRBV11-2; CDR3 protein: CASSLVADTQYF; CDR3 DNA: TGTGCCAGCAGCTTAGTGGCAGATACGCAGTATTTT
clone size: NA; J gene: TRBJ1-2; D gene: NA; V gene: TRBV28; CDR3 protein: CASSWPGGPHGYTF; CDR3 DNA: TGTGCCAGCAGTTGGCCGGGGGGCCCCCATGGCTACACCTTC
clone size: NA; J gene: TRBJ1-5; D gene: NA; V gene: TRBV5-5; CDR3 protein: CASSATGTDNQPQHF; CDR3 DNA: TGTGCCAGCAGCGCAACAGGGACGGATAATCAGCCCCAGCATTTT
clone size: NA; J gene: TRBJ2-7; D gene: TRBD1; V gene: TRBV2; CDR3 protein: CASSWTGKSFYEQYF; CDR3 DNA: TGTGCCAGCAGTTGGACAGGGAAATCGTTCTACGAGCAGTACTTC
clone size: NA; J gene: TRBJ2-7; D gene: NA; V gene: TRBV6-5; CDR3 protein: CASSDREHYEQYF; CDR3 DNA: TGTGCCAGCAGTGACAGAGAACACTACGAGCAGTACTTC
clone size: NA; J gene: TRBJ2-7; D gene: NA; V gene: TRBV6-1; CDR3 protein: CASSEVTSTHAPSEQYF; CDR3 DNA: TGTGCCAGCAGTGAAGTTACCTCCACGCACGCGCCTAGCGAGCAGTACTTC
clone size: once; J gene: TRBJ2-1; D gene: NA; V gene: TRBV9; CDR3 protein: CASSVGVDNEQFF; CDR3 DNA: TGTGCCAGCAGCGTAGGGGTGGACAATGAGCAGTTCTTC
clone size: NA; J gene: TRBJ2-1; D gene: NA; V gene: TRBV9; CDR3 protein: CASSPFTTASYNEQFF; CDR3 DNA: TGTGCCAGCAGCCCCTTTACGACAGCATCCTACAATGAGCAGTTCTTC
clone size: NA; J gene: TRBJ2-3; D gene: TRBD1; V gene: TRBV6-1; CDR3 protein: CASSGQATSTDTQYF; CDR3 DNA: TGTGCCAGCAGCGGACAGGCAACTAGCACAGATACGCAGTATTTT
clone size: NA; J gene: TRBJ1-2; D gene: NA; V gene: TRBV19; CDR3 protein: CASSNRAIGGYGYTF; CDR3 DNA: TGTGCCAGTAGTAACCGGGCGATTGGGGGGTATGGCTACACCTTC
clone size: NA; J gene: TRBJ2-3; D gene: NA; V gene: TRBV4-2; CDR3 protein: CASSQSGSTDTQYF; CDR3 DNA: TGTGCCAGCAGCCAATCGGGGAGCACAGATACGCAGTATTTT
clone size: NA; J gene: TRBJ2-2; D gene: NA; V gene: TRBV7-2; CDR3 protein: CASSLLSGGALSGELFF; CDR3 DNA: TGTGCCAGCAGCTTGTTAAGTGGGGGCGCGTTATCCGGGGAGCTGTTTTTT
clone size: NA; J gene: TRBJ2-1; D gene: TRBD2; V gene: TRBV5-1; CDR3 protein: CASSELAGAMNEQFF; CDR3 DNA: TGCGCCAGCAGCGAGCTAGCGGGAGCTATGAATGAGCAGTTCTTC
clone size: NA; J gene: TRBJ2-1; D gene: NA; V gene: TRBV28; CDR3 protein: CASREAGRTYNEQFF; CDR3 DNA: TGTGCCAGCAGGGAAGCGGGCCGGACCTACAATGAGCAGTTCTTC
clone size: NA; J gene: TRBJ2-3; D gene: TRBD1; V gene: TRBV6-4; CDR3 protein: CASRQQGADTQYF; CDR3 DNA: TGTGCCAGCAGACAACAGGGGGCAGATACGCAGTATTTT
clone size: NA; J gene: TRBJ2-1; D gene: NA; V gene: TRBV5-1; CDR3 protein: CASSLVTGSYNEQFF; CDR3 DNA: TGCGCCAGCAGCTTGGTTACAGGGTCGTACAATGAGCAGTTCTTC
clone size: NA; J gene: TRBJ2-1; D gene: TRBD2; V gene: TRBV6-5; CDR3 protein: CASSIAGTHNEQFF; CDR3 DNA: TGTGCCAGCAGTATAGCGGGTACACACAATGAGCAGTTCTTC
clone size: NA; J gene: TRBJ2-6; D gene: NA; V gene: TRBV14; CDR3 protein: CASSQLAGLGSGANVLTF; CDR3 DNA: TGTGCCAGCAGCCAATTAGCAGGGCTTGGGTCTGGGGCCAACGTCCTGACTTTC
clone size: NA; J gene: TRBJ2-3; D gene: NA; V gene: TRBV18; CDR3 protein: CASSLMGPMITDTQYF; CDR3 DNA: TGTGCCAGCTCTCTCATGGGACCAATGATCACAGATACGCAGTATTTT
clone size: NA; J gene: TRBJ2-3; D gene: NA; V gene: TRBV10-3; CDR3 protein: CAISVRSDTQYF; CDR3 DNA: TGTGCCATCAGTGTGCGGTCAGATACGCAGTATTTT
clone size: NA; J gene: TRBJ2-7; D gene: NA; V gene: TRBV2; CDR3 protein: CASKTRDEQYF; CDR3 DNA: TGTGCCAGCAAGACCAGGGACGAGCAGTACTTC
clone size: NA; J gene: TRBJ2-7; D gene: NA; V gene: TRBV28; CDR3 protein: CASSLPGLGSYEQYF; CDR3 DNA: TGTGCCAGCAGTTTACCCGGACTTGGGTCCTACGAGCAGTACTTC